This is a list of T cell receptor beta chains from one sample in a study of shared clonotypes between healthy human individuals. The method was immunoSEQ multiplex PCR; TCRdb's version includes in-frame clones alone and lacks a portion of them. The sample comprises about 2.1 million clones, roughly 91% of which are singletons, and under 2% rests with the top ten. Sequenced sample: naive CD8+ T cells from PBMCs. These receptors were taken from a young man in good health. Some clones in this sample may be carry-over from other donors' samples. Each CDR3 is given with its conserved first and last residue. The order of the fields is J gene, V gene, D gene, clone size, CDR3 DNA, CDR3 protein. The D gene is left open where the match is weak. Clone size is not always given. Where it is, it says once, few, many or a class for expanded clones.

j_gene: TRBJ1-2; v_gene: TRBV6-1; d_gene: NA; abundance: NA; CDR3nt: TGTGCCAGCAGTCCTAAACAGGGCTATGGCTACACCTTC; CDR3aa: CASSPKQGYGYTF
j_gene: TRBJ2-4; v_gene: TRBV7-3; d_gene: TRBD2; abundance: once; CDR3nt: TGTGCCAGCAGCTTAACTGGCGGGAGCGCCAAAAACATTCAGTACTTC; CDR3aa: CASSLTGGSAKNIQYF
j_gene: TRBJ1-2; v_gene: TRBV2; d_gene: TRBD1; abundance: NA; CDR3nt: TGTGCCAGTACACCCGGGACAGGGAATTTAATCGGCTATGGCTACACCTTC; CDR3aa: CASTPGTGNLIGYGYTF
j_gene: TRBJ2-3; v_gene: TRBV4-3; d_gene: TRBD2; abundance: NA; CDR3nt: TGCGCCAGCAGCCAAGATGTCATGGGACTAAGCACAGATACGCAGTATTTT; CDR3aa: CASSQDVMGLSTDTQYF
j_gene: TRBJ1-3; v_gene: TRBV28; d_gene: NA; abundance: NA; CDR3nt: TGTGCCAGCAGTTCCGGGGGCCCCTCTGGAAACACCATATATTTT; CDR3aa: CASSSGGPSGNTIYF
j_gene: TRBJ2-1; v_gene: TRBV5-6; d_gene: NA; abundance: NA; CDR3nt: TGTGCCAGCAGCCGCCATGTCCTGCTTACAATGGAGGAGCAGTTCTTC; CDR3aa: CASSRHVLLTMEEQFF
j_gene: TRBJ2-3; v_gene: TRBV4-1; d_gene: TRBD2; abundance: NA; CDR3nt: TGCGCCAGCAGCCAACACGACGGGAGGGCAGATACGCAGTATTTT; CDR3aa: CASSQHDGRADTQYF
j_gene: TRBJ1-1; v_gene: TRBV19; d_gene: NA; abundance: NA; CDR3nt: TGTGCCAGTAGTTTCAGGGGAGACCTCATCCTTCTCTTT; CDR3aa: CASSFRGDLILLF
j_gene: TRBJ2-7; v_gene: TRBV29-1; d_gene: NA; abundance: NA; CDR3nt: TGCAGCGTTGGTCGGGGCCCCTCTTCCGAGCAGTACTTC; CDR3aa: CSVGRGPSSEQYF
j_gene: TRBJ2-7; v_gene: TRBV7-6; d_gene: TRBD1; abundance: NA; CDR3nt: TGTGCCAGCAGCTTAGGGACAGGTTTTGGCTACGAGCAGTACTTC; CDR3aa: CASSLGTGFGYEQYF
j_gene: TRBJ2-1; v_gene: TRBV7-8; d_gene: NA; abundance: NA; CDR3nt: TGTGCCAGCAGCTTAGTAAAAGGGGGCAATGAGCAGTTCTTC; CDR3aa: CASSLVKGGNEQFF
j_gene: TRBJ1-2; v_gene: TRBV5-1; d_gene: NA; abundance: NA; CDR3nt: TGCGCCAGCAGCTTATCATTACAGTATGGCTACACCTTC; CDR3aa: CASSLSLQYGYTF
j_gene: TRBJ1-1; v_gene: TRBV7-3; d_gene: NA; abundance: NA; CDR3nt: TGTGCCAGCAGCCCCTCCCCATACGAATACACTGAAGCTTTCTTT; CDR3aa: CASSPSPYEYTEAFF
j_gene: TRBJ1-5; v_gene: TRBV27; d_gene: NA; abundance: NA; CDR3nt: TGTGCCAGCAGTTTTTTTCCACCTACCAGCGGCAATCAGCCCCAGCATTTT; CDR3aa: CASSFFPPTSGNQPQHF
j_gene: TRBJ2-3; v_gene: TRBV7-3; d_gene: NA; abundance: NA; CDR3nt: TGTGCCAGCAGCCCCACGATGAGCGTCACCGATACGCAGTATTTT; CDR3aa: CASSPTMSVTDTQYF
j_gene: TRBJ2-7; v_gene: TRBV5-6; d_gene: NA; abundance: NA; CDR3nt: TGTGCCAGCAGCTTCGGGAACCTCATCTACGAGCAGTACTTC; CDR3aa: CASSFGNLIYEQYF
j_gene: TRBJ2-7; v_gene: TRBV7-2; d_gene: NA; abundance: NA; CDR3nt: TGTGCCAGCAGCTTAGCGTTCGAGGGGACGCACGAGCAGTACTTC; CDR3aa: CASSLAFEGTHEQYF
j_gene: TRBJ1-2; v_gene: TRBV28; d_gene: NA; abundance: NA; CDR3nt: TGTGCCAGCTTCCCCTTTAGGGGGGCGGTCTATGGCTACACCTTC; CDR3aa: CASFPFRGAVYGYTF